These T cell receptor beta chains were read from a single sample in a study of blood T cells in healthy people across ages. TCRdb analysed the 5' RACE reads with MiXCR anew, one entry per CDR3 protein. The data show hundreds of thousands of distinct CDR3 sequences, around 50% seen once. Sequencing was performed on blood. Receptor source: a man aged 80 or over in good health. CDR3s include the opening cysteine and the closing phenylalanine or tryptophan. The order of the fields is V gene, J gene, D gene, clone size, CDR3 protein, CDR3 DNA. D genes are given only for firm matches. Where a row states a size, it is once, few, many or the class of an expanded clone; other rows omit it.

V: TRBV20-1; J: TRBJ2-7; D: .; size: few; CDR3: CSAIRQGGYEQYF; DNA: TGCAGTGCTATCAGACAGGGAGGCTACGAGCAGTACTTC
V: TRBV3-1; J: TRBJ2-1; D: TRBD2; size: .; CDR3: CASSQEGTSGGYNEQFF; DNA: TGTGCCAGCAGCCAAGAAGGGACTAGCGGGGGTTACAATGAGCAGTTCTTC
V: TRBV12-3/TRBV12-4; J: TRBJ1-1; D: .; size: .; CDR3: CASSPRTSPGTEAFF; DNA: TGTGCCAGCAGTCCCCGGACATCACCGGGCACTGAAGCTTTCTTT
V: TRBV2; J: TRBJ1-4; D: .; size: .; CDR3: CASRAETSNEKLFF; DNA: TGTGCCAGCAGGGCCGAGACCTCTAATGAAAAACTGTTTTTT
V: TRBV11-2; J: TRBJ2-7; D: .; size: .; CDR3: CASSLSRGSSYEQYF; DNA: TGTGCCAGCAGCTTATCGCGGGGTAGCTCCTACGAGCAGTACTTC
V: TRBV28; J: TRBJ2-6; D: TRBD1; size: few; CDR3: CASSSPQGAGRANVLTF; DNA: TGTGCCAGCAGCTCCCCACAGGGGGCGGGGAGGGCCAACGTCCTGACTTTC
V: TRBV29-1; J: TRBJ1-5; D: .; size: many; CDR3: CSVGGSNQPQHF; DNA: TGCAGCGTTGGGGGTAGCAATCAGCCCCAGCATTTT
V: TRBV10-3; J: TRBJ2-7; D: TRBD1; size: .; CDR3: CAISVSGTASYEQYF; DNA: TGTGCCATCAGTGTTTCCGGGACAGCGAGCTACGAGCAGTACTTC
V: TRBV20-1; J: TRBJ2-3; D: TRBD2; size: .; CDR3: CSARGPPTSGRATDTQYF; DNA: TGCAGTGCTAGAGGTCCCCCAACTAGCGGGAGAGCGACGGATACGCAGTATTTT
V: TRBV6-2/TRBV6-3; J: TRBJ2-2; D: TRBD1; size: once; CDR3: CASSKQGADTGELFF; DNA: TGTGCCAGCAGTAAACAGGGGGCGGACACCGGGGAGCTGTTTTTT
V: TRBV11-3; J: TRBJ2-7; D: .; size: few; CDR3: CASSDPERSDDEQYF; DNA: TGTGCCAGCAGCGACCCAGAGCGGAGTGACGACGAGCAGTACTTC
V: TRBV7-9; J: TRBJ2-1; D: TRBD2; size: .; CDR3: CASSSSSGTSNRHNEQFF; DNA: TGTGCCAGCAGCTCTTCCTCCGGGACTAGCAACAGACACAATGAGCAGTTCTTC
V: TRBV4-3; J: TRBJ2-1; D: TRBD2; size: .; CDR3: CASSQDTSGRVNEQFF; DNA: TGCGCCAGCAGCCAAGATACTAGCGGGAGGGTCAATGAGCAGTTCTTC
V: TRBV12-3/TRBV12-4; J: TRBJ2-3; D: .; size: few; CDR3: CASTPRDHTDTQYF; DNA: TGTGCCAGCACCCCCCGGGATCACACAGATACGCAGTATTTT
V: TRBV6-1; J: TRBJ2-7; D: TRBD2; size: few; CDR3: CASSAGTNSYEQYF; DNA: TGTGCCAGCAGCGCCGGGACTAACTCCTACGAGCAGTACTTC
V: TRBV9; J: TRBJ2-3; D: TRBD2; size: few; CDR3: CASSAGGGLDTQYF; DNA: TGTGCCAGCAGCGCGGGGGGGGGACTGGATACGCAGTATTTT
V: TRBV20-1; J: TRBJ2-1; D: TRBD2; size: .; CDR3: CSAKTSGRFNHEQFF; DNA: TGCAGTGCTAAGACCAGCGGGAGGTTCAATCATGAGCAGTTCTTC
V: TRBV20-1; J: TRBJ1-2; D: TRBD1; size: .; CDR3: CSATGGPGQGRERGVTF; DNA: TGCAGTGCTACGGGGGGTCCGGGACAGGGGCGGGAGAGGGGAGTCACCTTC
V: TRBV12-3/TRBV12-4; J: TRBJ2-3; D: TRBD2; size: .; CDR3: CASSLFGRTSKGTDTQYF; DNA: TGTGCCAGCAGTTTATTTGGGAGGACTAGCAAGGGCACAGATACGCAGTATTTT
V: TRBV27; J: TRBJ2-7; D: .; size: .; CDR3: CASSLFLGEVSEQYF; DNA: TGTGCCAGCAGTTTATTTCTGGGTGAGGTATCCGAGCAGTACTTC
V: TRBV3-1; J: TRBJ2-1; D: .; size: .; CDR3: CASSQERTEQFF; DNA: TGTGCCAGCAGCCAAGAGCGGACTGAGCAGTTCTTC
V: TRBV11-1; J: TRBJ2-1; D: TRBD1; size: .; CDR3: CASRPTGTGMIDGQFF; DNA: TGTGCCAGCAGACCTACCGGGACAGGGATGATAGATGGACAGTTCTTC
V: TRBV15; J: TRBJ1-2; D: .; size: .; CDR3: CATSRDHYGYTF; DNA: TGTGCCACCAGCAGAGACCACTATGGCTACACCTTC
V: TRBV20-1; J: TRBJ1-2; D: .; size: few; CDR3: CSALPRGNYGYTF; DNA: TGCAGTGCCCTACCTAGGGGGAACTATGGCTACACCTTC
V: TRBV12-3/TRBV12-4; J: TRBJ2-3; D: .; size: few; CDR3: CASSLEPITDTQYF; DNA: TGTGCCAGCAGTTTAGAGCCAATCACAGATACGCAGTATTTT
V: TRBV5-1; J: TRBJ2-5; D: .; size: .; CDR3: CASSLPGSWETQYF; DNA: TGCGCCAGCAGCTTGCCGGGTAGTTGGGAGACCCAGTACTTC
V: TRBV29-1; J: TRBJ2-3; D: TRBD2; size: .; CDR3: CSADEAGTDTQYF; DNA: TGCAGCGCCGACGAAGCGGGAACAGATACGCAGTATTTT
V: TRBV28; J: TRBJ2-1; D: .; size: once; CDR3: CASGQSGETQFF; DNA: TGTGCCAGCGGACAGTCCGGCGAGACCCAGTTCTTC
V: TRBV24-1; J: TRBJ2-5; D: TRBD1; size: few; CDR3: CATSKGGAQETQYF; DNA: TGTGCCACCAGCAAAGGGGGCGCCCAGGAGACCCAGTACTTC
V: TRBV20-1; J: TRBJ1-5; D: .; size: .; CDR3: CSALYKAEQPQHF; DNA: TGCAGTGCCCTATATAAGGCGGAGCAGCCCCAGCATTTT
V: TRBV29-1; J: TRBJ2-3; D: TRBD1; size: many; CDR3: CSVTKLPGQGGTDTQYF; DNA: TGCAGCGTCACTAAACTCCCGGGACAGGGTGGCACAGATACGCAGTATTTT
V: TRBV7-3; J: TRBJ2-1; D: TRBD2; size: .; CDR3: CASSPRAGGIYNEQFF; DNA: TGTGCCAGCAGCCCCCGAGCGGGAGGGATATACAATGAGCAGTTCTTC
V: TRBV11-2; J: TRBJ2-7; D: .; size: .; CDR3: CASSLNPRGGTYEQYF; DNA: TGTGCCAGCAGCTTGAATCCCAGGGGGGGCACCTACGAGCAGTACTTC
V: TRBV5-1; J: TRBJ2-1; D: TRBD2; size: few; CDR3: CASSLGTSGRRDEQFF; DNA: TGCGCCAGCAGCTTGGGGACTAGCGGGAGAAGGGATGAGCAGTTCTTC
V: TRBV7-2; J: TRBJ2-7; D: .; size: .; CDR3: CASSSGGGAYEQYF; DNA: TGTGCCAGCAGCTCTGGGGGCGGGGCCTACGAGCAGTACTTC
V: TRBV4-2; J: TRBJ2-7; D: TRBD2; size: .; CDR3: CASSQQTSGRAYEQCF; DNA: TGTGCCAGCAGCCAACAGACTAGCGGGAGGGCCTACGAGCAGTGCTTC
V: TRBV20-1; J: TRBJ2-7; D: TRBD1; size: few; CDR3: CSATNRGYEQYF; DNA: TGCAGTGCTACAAACAGGGGCTACGAGCAGTACTTC
V: TRBV20-1; J: TRBJ2-7; D: .; size: .; CDR3: CSANRESDEQYF; DNA: TGCAGTGCAAACAGGGAGTCCGACGAGCAGTACTTC
V: TRBV20-1; J: TRBJ2-7; D: .; size: .; CDR3: CSASGLRSPHYEQYF; DNA: TGCAGTGCTAGCGGGCTAAGGAGCCCACACTACGAGCAGTACTTC
V: TRBV11-2; J: TRBJ1-6; D: TRBD1; size: .; CDR3: CASSLGQGSPLHF; DNA: TGTGCCAGCAGCTTAGGACAGGGTTCACCCCTCCACTTT
V: TRBV20-1; J: TRBJ2-7; D: .; size: .; CDR3: CSSRGVEQYF; DNA: TGCAGTTCCAGGGGGGTCGAGCAGTACTTC